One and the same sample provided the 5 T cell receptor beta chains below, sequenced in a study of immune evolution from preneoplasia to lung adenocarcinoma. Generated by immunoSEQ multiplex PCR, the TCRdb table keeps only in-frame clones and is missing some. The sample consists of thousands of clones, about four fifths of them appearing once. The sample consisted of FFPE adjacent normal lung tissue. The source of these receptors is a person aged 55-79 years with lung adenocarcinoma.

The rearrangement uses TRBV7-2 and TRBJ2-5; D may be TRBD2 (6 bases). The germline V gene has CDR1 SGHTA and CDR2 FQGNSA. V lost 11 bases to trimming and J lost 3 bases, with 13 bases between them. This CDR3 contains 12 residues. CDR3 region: CAGGTGKETQYF. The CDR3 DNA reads TGTGCCGGGGGGACTGGTAAAGAGACCCAGTACTTC.

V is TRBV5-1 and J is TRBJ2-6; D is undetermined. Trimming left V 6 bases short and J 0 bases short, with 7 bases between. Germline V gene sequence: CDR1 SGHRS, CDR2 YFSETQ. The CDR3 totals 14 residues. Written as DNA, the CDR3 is TGCGCCAGCAAAACGACCTCTGGGGCCAACGTCCTGACTTTC. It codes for CASKTTSGANVLTF.

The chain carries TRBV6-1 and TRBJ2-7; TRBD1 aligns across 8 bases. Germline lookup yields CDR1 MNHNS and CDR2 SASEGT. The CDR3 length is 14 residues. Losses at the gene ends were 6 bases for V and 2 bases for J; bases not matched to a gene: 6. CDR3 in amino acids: CASRDDRGAYEQYF. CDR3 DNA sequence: TGTGCCAGCAGGGATGACAGGGGAGCCTACGAGCAGTACTTC.

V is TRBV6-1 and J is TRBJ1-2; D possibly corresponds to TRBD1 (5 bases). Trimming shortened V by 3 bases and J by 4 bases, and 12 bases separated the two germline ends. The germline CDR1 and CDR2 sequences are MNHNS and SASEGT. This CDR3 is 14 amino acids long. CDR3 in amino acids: CASSDPGDFYGYTF. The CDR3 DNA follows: TGTGCCAGCAGTGATCCCGGGGACTTCTATGGCTACACCTTC.

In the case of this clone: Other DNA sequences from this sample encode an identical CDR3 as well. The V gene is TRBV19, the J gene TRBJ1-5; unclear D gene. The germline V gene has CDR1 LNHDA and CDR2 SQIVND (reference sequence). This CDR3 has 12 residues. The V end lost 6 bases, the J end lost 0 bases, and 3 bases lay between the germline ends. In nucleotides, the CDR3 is TGTGCCAGTAGGGTTAGCAATCAGCCCCAGCATTTT. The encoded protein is CASRVSNQPQHF.